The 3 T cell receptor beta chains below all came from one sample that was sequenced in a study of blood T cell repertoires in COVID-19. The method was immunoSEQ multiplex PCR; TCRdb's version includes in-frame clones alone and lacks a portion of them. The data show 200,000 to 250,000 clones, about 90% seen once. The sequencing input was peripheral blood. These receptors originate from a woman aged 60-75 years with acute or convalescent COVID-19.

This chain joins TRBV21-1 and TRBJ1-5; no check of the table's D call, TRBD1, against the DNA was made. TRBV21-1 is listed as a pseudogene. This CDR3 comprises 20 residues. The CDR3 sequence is CASSKVTGTGAIPSNQPQHF. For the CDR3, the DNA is TGTGCCAGCAGCAAAGTTACCGGGACAGGGGCCATTCCGAGCAATCAGCCCCAGCATTTT.

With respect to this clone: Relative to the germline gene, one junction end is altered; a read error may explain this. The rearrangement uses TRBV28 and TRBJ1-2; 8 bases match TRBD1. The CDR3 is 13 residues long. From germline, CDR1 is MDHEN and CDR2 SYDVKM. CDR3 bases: TGTGCCAGCAGTTTACCGGACAGGGTGAGACCATCCTTC. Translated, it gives CASSLPDRVRPSF.

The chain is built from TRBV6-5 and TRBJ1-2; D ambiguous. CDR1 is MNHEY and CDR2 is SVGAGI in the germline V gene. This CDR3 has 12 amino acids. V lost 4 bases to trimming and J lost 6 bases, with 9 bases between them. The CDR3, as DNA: TGTGCCAGCAGTTTCCAACTGAATGGCTACACCTTC. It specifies CASSFQLNGYTF.